This TCR beta chain stems from a study of cytomegalovirus exposure and HLA in healthy donors. Findings of the study overall: A later analysis reportedly found that, within productive TCRs, an Asian-associated ancestry cluster had fewer N-insertions than the mean observed across the approximately 700 donors. The classifier reportedly diagnosed cytomegalovirus status with high sensitivity and specificity. A later analysis linked around 17,000 TCR beta sequences to HLA alleles at 0.05 false discovery rate.

For this clone: Its antigen is still unknown.

The study ran its PCR with 60 Vbeta and 13 Jbeta primers. The repertoire was sequenced with immunoSEQ multiplex PCR; TCRdb's copy has only in-frame clones and lacks some. The sample has 30,000 to 40,000 clones, 65% to 75% seen once. The CDR3 sequence is 17 residues long. CDR1 is SGHRS, CDR2 YFSETQ, per germline. This sequence originates from a man aged 40-55 years in good health and CMV-seropositive. The sequencing sample was made of PBMCs. This chain connects TRBV5-1 to TRBJ2-5; 11 bases are shared with TRBD2. The DNA end favors TRBJ2-7, so the J call may be wrong. CDR3 region: CASSLAPLAGGSYEQYF. As DNA, the CDR3 is TGCGCCAGCAGCTTGGCCCCCCTAGCGGGGGGCTCCTACGAGCAGTACTTC.